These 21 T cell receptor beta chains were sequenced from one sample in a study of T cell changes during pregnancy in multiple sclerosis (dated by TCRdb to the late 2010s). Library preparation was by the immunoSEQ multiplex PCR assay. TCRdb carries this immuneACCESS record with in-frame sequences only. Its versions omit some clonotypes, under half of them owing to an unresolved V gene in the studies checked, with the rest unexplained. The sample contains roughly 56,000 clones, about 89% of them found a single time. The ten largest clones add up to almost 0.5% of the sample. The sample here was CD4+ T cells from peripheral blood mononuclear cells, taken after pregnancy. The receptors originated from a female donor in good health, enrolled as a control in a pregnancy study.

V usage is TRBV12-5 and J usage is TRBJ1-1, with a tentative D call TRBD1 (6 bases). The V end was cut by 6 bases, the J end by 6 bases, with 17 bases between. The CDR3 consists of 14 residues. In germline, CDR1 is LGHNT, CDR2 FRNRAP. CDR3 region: CASGPGEGRAEAFF. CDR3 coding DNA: TGTGCTAGTGGCCCAGGGGAAGGGAGGGCTGAAGCTTTCTTT.

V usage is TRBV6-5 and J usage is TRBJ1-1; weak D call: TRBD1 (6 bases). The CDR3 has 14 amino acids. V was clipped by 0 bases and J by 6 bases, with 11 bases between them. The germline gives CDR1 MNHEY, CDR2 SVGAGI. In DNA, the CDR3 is TGTGCCAGCAGTTACTCGGGGGGGGCTTCTGAAGCTTTCTTT. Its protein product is CASSYSGGASEAFF.

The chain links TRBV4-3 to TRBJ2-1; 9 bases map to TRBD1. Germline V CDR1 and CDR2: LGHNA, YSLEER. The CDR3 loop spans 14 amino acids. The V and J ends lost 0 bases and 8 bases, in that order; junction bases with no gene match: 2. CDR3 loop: CASSQEDRGHEQFF. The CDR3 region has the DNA TGCGCCAGCAGCCAAGAGGACAGGGGCCATGAGCAGTTCTTC.

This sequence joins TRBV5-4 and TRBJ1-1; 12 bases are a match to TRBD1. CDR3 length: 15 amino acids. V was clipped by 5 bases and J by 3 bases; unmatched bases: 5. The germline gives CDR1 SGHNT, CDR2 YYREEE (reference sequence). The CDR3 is CASRGGTGGHTEAFF. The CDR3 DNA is TGTGCCAGCAGGGGGGGGACAGGGGGCCACACTGAAGCTTTCTTT.

In DNA, the CDR3 is TGTGCCAGCATAGAAGGGGTCACTGAAGCTTTCTTT. Protein: CASIEGVTEAFF. The chain employs TRBV7-2 and TRBJ1-1; D is possibly TRBD1 (5 bases). The CDR3 runs 12 residues. Deletions cut 7 bases from V and 4 bases from J, with 10 bases between. Germline CDR1 is SGHTA and CDR2 is FQGNSA.

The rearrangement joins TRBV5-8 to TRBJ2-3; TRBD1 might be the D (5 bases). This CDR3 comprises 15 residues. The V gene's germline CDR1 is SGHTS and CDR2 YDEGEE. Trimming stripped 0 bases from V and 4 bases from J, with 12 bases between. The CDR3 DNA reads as TGTGCCAGCAGCTTGGGCGGCAGGGTAGCAGATACGCAGTATTTT. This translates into CASSLGGRVADTQYF.

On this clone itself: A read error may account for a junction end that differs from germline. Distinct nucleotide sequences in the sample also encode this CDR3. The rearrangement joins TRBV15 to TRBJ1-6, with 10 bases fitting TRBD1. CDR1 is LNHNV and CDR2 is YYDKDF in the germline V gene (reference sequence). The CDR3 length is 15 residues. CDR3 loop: CATGSEGQGNSPLHF. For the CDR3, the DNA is TGTGCCACAGGTTCGGAGGGACAGGGGAATTCACCTCTCCACTTT.

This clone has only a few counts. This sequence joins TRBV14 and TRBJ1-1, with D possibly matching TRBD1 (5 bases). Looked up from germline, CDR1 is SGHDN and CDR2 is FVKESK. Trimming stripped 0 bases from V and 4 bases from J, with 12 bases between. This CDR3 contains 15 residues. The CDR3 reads CASSQEIGGTTEAFF. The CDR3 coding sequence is TGTGCCAGCAGCCAAGAGATTGGAGGGACCACTGAAGCTTTCTTT. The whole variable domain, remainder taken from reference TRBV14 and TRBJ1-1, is EAGVTQFPSHSVIEKGQTVTLRCDPISGHDNLYWYRRVMGKEIKFLLHFVKESKQDESGMPNNRFLAERTGGTYSTLKVQPAELEDSGVYFCASSQEIGGTTEAFFGQGTRLTVV.

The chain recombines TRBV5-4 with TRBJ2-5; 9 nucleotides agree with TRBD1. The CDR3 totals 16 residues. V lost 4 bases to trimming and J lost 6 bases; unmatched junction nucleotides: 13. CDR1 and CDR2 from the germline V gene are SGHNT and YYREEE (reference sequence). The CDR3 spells CASSLSRTGALKTQYF. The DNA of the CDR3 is TGTGCCAGCAGCCTGTCACGGACAGGGGCTTTGAAGACCCAGTACTTC.

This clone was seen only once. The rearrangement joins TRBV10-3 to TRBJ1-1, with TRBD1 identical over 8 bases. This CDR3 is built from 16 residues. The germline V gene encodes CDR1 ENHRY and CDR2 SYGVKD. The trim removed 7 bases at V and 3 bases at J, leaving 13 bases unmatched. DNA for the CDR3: TGTGCCATCACTCCTAACACAGGGGGTAAAGACACTGAAGCTTTCTTT. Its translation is CAITPNTGGKDTEAFF.

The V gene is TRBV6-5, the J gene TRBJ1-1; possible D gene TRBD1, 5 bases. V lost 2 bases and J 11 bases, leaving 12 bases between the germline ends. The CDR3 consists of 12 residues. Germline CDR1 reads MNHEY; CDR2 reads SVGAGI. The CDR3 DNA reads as TGTGCCAGCAGTTACGTAGGAGGGGTTGCTTTCTTT. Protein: CASSYVGGVAFF.

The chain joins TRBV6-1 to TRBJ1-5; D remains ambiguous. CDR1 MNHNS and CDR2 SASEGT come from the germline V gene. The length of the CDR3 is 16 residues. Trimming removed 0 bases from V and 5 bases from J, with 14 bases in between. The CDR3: CASSEAGIGVHQPQHF. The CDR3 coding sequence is TGTGCCAGCAGTGAAGCAGGGATCGGGGTTCATCAGCCCCAGCATTTT.

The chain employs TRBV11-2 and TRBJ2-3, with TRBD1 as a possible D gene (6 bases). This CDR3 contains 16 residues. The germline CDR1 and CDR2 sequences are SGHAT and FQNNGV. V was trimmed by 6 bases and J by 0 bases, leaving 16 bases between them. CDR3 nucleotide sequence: TGTGCCAGCAGTTTTAGGGGGACCACCAGCACAGATACGCAGTATTTT. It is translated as CASSFRGTTSTDTQYF.

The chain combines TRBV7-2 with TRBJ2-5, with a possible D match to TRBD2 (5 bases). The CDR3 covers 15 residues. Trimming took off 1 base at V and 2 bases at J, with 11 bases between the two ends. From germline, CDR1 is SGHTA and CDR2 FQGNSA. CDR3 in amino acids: CASSLGFLAQETQYF. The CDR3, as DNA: TGTGCCAGCAGCTTAGGGTTCCTAGCTCAAGAGACCCAGTACTTC.

CDR3 sequence: CASSFRDLNTEAFF. In DNA form, the CDR3 reads TGTGCCAGCAGTTTCCGCGATTTAAACACTGAAGCTTTCTTT. V usage is TRBV27 and J usage is TRBJ1-1, with D hard to call. V was trimmed by 3 bases and J by 2 bases, leaving 10 bases between them. Germline assignment: CDR1 MNHEY and CDR2 SMNVEV (reference sequence). The CDR3 covers 14 residues.

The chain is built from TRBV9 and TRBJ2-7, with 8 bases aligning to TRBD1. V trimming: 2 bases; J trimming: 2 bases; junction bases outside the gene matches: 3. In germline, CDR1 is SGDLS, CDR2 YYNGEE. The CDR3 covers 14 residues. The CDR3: CASSVTDRAYEQYF. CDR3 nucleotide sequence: TGTGCCAGCAGCGTGACGGACAGGGCCTACGAGCAGTACTTC.

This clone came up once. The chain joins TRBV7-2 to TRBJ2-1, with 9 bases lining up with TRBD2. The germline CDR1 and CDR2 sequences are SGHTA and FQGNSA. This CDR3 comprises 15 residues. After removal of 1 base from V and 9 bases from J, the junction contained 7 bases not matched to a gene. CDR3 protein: CASSLEAGGPFEQFF. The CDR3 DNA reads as TGTGCCAGCAGCTTAGAGGCGGGGGGGCCTTTTGAGCAGTTCTTC.

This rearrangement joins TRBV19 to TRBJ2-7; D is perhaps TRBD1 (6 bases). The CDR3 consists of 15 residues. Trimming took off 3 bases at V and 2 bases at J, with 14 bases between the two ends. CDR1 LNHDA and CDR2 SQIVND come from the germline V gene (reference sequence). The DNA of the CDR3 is TGTGCCAGTAGTATTAGGCCAGGGGTCACCTACGAGCAGTACTTC. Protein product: CASSIRPGVTYEQYF.

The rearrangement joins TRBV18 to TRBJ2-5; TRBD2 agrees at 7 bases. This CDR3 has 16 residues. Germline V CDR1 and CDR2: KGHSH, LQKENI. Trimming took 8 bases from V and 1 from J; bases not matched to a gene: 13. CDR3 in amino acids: CASEWFGAGVQETQYF. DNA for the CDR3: TGTGCCAGCGAATGGTTCGGGGCGGGGGTCCAAGAGACCCAGTACTTC.

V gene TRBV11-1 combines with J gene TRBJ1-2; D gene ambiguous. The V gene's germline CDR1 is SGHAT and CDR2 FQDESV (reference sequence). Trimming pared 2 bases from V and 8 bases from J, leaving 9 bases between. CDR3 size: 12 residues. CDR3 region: CASSLSPGGYTF. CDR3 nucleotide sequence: TGTGCCAGCAGCTTATCCCCAGGAGGCTACACCTTC.

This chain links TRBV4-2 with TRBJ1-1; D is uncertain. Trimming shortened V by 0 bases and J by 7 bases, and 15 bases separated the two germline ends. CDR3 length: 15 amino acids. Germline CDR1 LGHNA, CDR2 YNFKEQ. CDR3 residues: CASSQDRREKDEAFF. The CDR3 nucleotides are TGTGCCAGCAGCCAAGATAGACGGGAAAAAGATGAAGCTTTCTTT.